The TCR beta chain under discussion was sequenced for a study of blood T cell repertoires in COVID-19. Background on the study: PBMCs, B-cell-depleted T cells, or T cells provided the cDNA or gDNA that made up the material.

This clone is a singleton in its sample. Per the study methods: By means of reference gene primer amplification, nucleated cell counts were estimated. The data were produced by immunoSEQ multiplex PCR, yet TCRdb's version contains in-frame clones alone and is incomplete. The V and J calls and clone size come from that table; D and trimming were worked out from the DNA. The sample carries 250,000 to 400,000 clones, 85% to 90% recorded once. Seattle enrolled patients during active infection and tracked them longitudinally. Material: peripheral blood. The receptor was derived from a woman in her 30s with COVID-19, enrolled during active disease.

Here the CDR3 DNA reads TGTGCCAGCAGCTCTGACAGCCTTATACACTATGGCTACACCTTC. Encoded protein: CASSSDSLIHYGYTF. The genes are TRBV7-9 and TRBJ1-2, with a tentative D call TRBD1 (5 bases). Germline V CDR1 and CDR2: SEHNR, FQNEAQ (reference sequence). The CDR3 loop spans 15 amino acids. V lost 4 bases to trimming and J lost 3 bases, with 15 bases between them.